Shown below are 15 T cell receptor beta chains from a single sample sequenced in a study of T-cell reconstitution after alpha-beta-depleted transplantation in children. As it was prepared, the TCRbeta library received unique molecular identifiers. Via MiXCR, TCRdb re-called the PCR reads, giving one row per CDR3 protein. Of 440,000 or so distinct CDR3 sequences in the sample, roughly a tenth are singletons; the top ten hold roughly 6%. Here the sequenced sample was PBMCs from the stem cell graft donor, taken from the stem cell graft. All receptors come from a human donor who donated a stem cell graft to a child with acute myeloid leukemia.

The sample holds a few counts of this clonotype. Here the CDR3 reads CSASRMSGGSDTQYF. In DNA, the CDR3 is TGCAGTGCTAGTCGCATGAGCGGGGGGTCAGATACGCAGTATTTT. V usage is TRBV20-1 and J usage is TRBJ2-3, with 9 bases lining up with TRBD2. The CDR3 is 15 residues long. Germline V lookup: CDR1 DFQATT, CDR2 SNEGSKA (reference sequence). After removal of 3 bases from V and 4 bases from J, the junction contained 8 bases not matched to a gene.

V is TRBV11-2 and J is TRBJ2-7; D remains ambiguous. V was cut by 5 bases and J by 2 bases, with 16 bases left in between. Germline V gene data show CDR1 as SGHAT and CDR2 as FQNNGV. There are 15 residues in the CDR3. CDR3 nucleotide sequence: TGTGCCAGCAGCCCCCTTACGGTACGAACCTACGAGCAGTACTTC. It is translated as CASSPLTVRTYEQYF. Looking up the rest from reference TRBV11-2 and TRBJ2-7 gives the full variable domain: EAGVAQSPRYKIIEKRQSVAFWCNPISGHATLYWYQQILGQGPKLLIQFQNNGVVDDSQLPKDRFSAERLKGVDSTLKIQPAKLEDSAVYLCASSPLTVRTYEQYFGPGTRLTVT.

This clonotype has a handful of counts. The chain carries TRBV20-1 and TRBJ1-1; no reliable D call. Trimming left V 3 bases short and J 2 bases short, with 7 bases between. CDR3 length equals 12 residues. The V gene's germline CDR1 is DFQATT and CDR2 SNEGSKA (reference sequence). The CDR3: CSARVTNTEAFF. Here the CDR3 DNA reads TGCAGTGCTAGGGTAACCAACACTGAAGCTTTCTTT.

This clonotype turned up a few times. CDR3 nucleotide sequence: TGTGCCAGCTCAGAGCAGGGCATCCAGGAGACCCAGTACTTC. Translation: CASSEQGIQETQYF. The V gene is TRBV18, the J gene TRBJ2-5; TRBD1 might be the D (5 bases). The germline V gene has CDR1 KGHSH and CDR2 LQKENI. The V end lost 5 bases, the J end lost 5 bases, and 15 bases lay between the germline ends. This CDR3 spans 14 amino acids.

The table lists this clonotype with a few counts. V and J are TRBV6-5 and TRBJ1-2; 8 nucleotides align to TRBD1. CDR3 length: 12 residues. Germline CDR1 reads MNHEY; CDR2 reads SVGAGI. V was clipped by 11 bases and J by 12 bases; unmatched bases: 14. CDR3 loop: CAVQGEGAVNTF. CDR3 bases: TGTGCCGTACAGGGGGAGGGGGCGGTCAACACCTTC.

V and J are TRBV5-1 and TRBJ2-2; TRBD1 or TRBD2 may be the D gene (5 bases each). The length of the CDR3 is 15 residues. CDR1 SGHRS and CDR2 YFSETQ come from the germline V gene. V lost 4 bases and J lost 6, with 16 bases in between. For the CDR3, the DNA is TGCGCCAGCAGCCGTACCGGGACGGGGTCCGGGGAGCTGTTTTTT. It codes for CASSRTGTGSGELFF. The variable domain in full, completed from reference TRBV5-1 and TRBJ2-2, reads KAGVTQTPRYLIKTRGQQVTLSCSPISGHRSVSWYQQTPGQGLQFLFEYFSETQRNKGNFPGRFSGRQFSNSRSEMNVSTLELGDSALYLCASSRTGTGSGELFFGEGSRLTVL.

J is TRBJ1-1 and V is TRBV19; possibly TRBD1 for D (5 bases). This CDR3 has 15 amino acids. V was trimmed by 2 bases and J by 3 bases, leaving 13 bases between them. Germline loops: CDR1 LNHDA, CDR2 SQIVND (reference sequence). The CDR3 loop reads CASSISQARDTEAFF. DNA of the CDR3: TGTGCCAGTAGTATATCACAGGCCCGGGACACTGAAGCTTTCTTT.

Of note for this clonotype: The junction departs from germline at one end; a sequencing error may be responsible. This chain connects TRBV20-1 to TRBJ2-1; TRBD2 matches 13 bases. The CDR3 has 17 residues. Germline V gene lookup returns CDR1 DFQATT and CDR2 SNEGSKA (reference sequence). In DNA form, the CDR3 reads TGCTGTGCTAGAGATTCAAGACTAGCGGGAGGCTACAATGAGCAGTTCTTC. The encoded protein is CCARDSRLAGGYNEQFF.

This clonotype was observed at least ten times. The CDR3 DNA reads as TGCAGTGCTAGGAATTCAGGGGAGATCTATGGCTACACCTTC. Encoded protein: CSARNSGEIYGYTF. The chain employs TRBV20-1 and TRBJ1-2; a weak D match, TRBD1 (6 bases). This CDR3 region has 14 residues. The V end was cut by 3 bases, the J end by 4 bases, with 15 bases between. CDR1 and CDR2 from the germline V gene are DFQATT and SNEGSKA (reference sequence).

The table lists this clonotype with a few counts. This sequence joins TRBV5-1 and TRBJ2-1; the match to TRBD1 covers 7 bases. The CDR3 is made up of 15 amino acids. Germline CDR1 is SGHRS and CDR2 is YFSETQ. V was clipped by 4 bases and J by 8 bases; unmatched bases: 12. CDR3 sequence reads: CASSPAGTEYHEQFF. CDR3 nucleotides: TGCGCCAGCAGCCCGGCCGGGACAGAATACCATGAGCAGTTCTTC.

This clonotype was detected many times. The rearrangement uses TRBV7-2 and TRBJ2-2, with TRBD1 as a possible D gene (5 bases). The CDR3 spans 14 residues. The germline gives CDR1 SGHTA, CDR2 FQGNSA. V was pared by 0 bases and J by 7 bases, with 9 bases between. CDR3 in amino acids: CASSLAQDNGELFF. CDR3 sequence (DNA): TGTGCCAGCAGCTTAGCACAGGATAACGGGGAGCTGTTTTTT.

This clonotype was counted between two and nine times. The V and J genes are TRBV5-1 and TRBJ2-7; D is possibly TRBD2 (7 bases). The ends were cut back, 4 bases at V and 7 bases at J, with 15 bases in the middle. Germline values: CDR1 SGHRS, CDR2 YFSETQ. The CDR3 runs to 13 residues. The CDR3 nucleotides read TGCGCCAGCAGCCCGCTGGGGGGGCGGGAGCAGTACGTC. The encoded protein is CASSPLGGREQYV.

This clonotype came up a few times. The J gene is TRBJ1-1, the V gene TRBV5-1, with D possibly TRBD1 on 5 matching bases. Looked up from germline, CDR1 is SGHRS and CDR2 is YFSETQ. CDR3 length: 15 residues. V gave up 5 bases and J gave up 3 bases, with 17 bases separating them. As DNA, the CDR3 is TGCGCCAGCAGGAAGGGCAGGGTAATTGACACTGAAGCTTTCTTT. It encodes CASRKGRVIDTEAFF.

The rearrangement joins TRBV5-1 to TRBJ2-7, with D possibly being TRBD1 (6 bases). The CDR3 covers 14 residues. Germline CDR1 reads SGHRS; CDR2 reads YFSETQ. V lost 0 bases and J lost 6, with 13 bases in between. The CDR3 DNA is TGCGCCAGCAGCTTGGTCACAGGGTCGGGCGAGCAGTACGTC. This encodes CASSLVTGSGEQYV.

The table lists this clonotype with many counts. The V and J genes are TRBV12-3 or TRBV12-4 and TRBJ1-4; the D is unclear. V shed 2 bases and J shed 0 bases, with 4 bases lying between them. This CDR3 is 14 amino acids long. The CDR3 spells CASSLTATNEKLFF. The DNA for the CDR3 is TGTGCCAGCAGTTTAACTGCAACTAATGAAAAACTGTTTTTT.